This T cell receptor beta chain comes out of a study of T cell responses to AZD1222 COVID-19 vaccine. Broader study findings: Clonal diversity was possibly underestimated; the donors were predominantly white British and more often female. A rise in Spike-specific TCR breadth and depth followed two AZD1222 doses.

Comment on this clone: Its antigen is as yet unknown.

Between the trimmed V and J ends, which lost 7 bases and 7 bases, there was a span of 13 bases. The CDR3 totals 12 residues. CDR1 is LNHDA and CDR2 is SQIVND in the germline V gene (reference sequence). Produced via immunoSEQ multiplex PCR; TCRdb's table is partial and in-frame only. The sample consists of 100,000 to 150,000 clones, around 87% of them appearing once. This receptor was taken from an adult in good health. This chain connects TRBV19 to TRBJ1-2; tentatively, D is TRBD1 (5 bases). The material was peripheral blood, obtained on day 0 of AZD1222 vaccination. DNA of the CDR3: TGTGCCAGTAAGCCGAGAGGGGTTGGCTACACCTTC. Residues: CASKPRGVGYTF.